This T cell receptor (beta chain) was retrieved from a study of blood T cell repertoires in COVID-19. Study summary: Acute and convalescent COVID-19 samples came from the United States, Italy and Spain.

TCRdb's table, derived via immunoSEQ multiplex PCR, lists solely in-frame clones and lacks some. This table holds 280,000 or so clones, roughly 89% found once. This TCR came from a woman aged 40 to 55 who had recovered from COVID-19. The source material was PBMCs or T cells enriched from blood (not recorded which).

Here the CDR3 DNA reads TGTGCCAGTCACCCCGGGACTAGCGGATACGAGCAGTACTTC. It yields the protein CASHPGTSGYEQYF. This chain links TRBV18 with TRBJ2-7, with 11 positions matching TRBD2. The CDR3 is made up of 14 amino acids. Germline-derived CDR1 and CDR2 are KGHSH and LQKENI. V was pared by 9 bases and J by 4 bases, with 8 bases of the junction left unmatched.